This TCR beta chain emerged from a study of Graves' ophthalmopathy and Graves' hyperthyroidism. Amplified TCR beta CDR3 regions were obtained using RNA transcripts as template. Following a first-round RT-PCR that used HTBI primers, a second-round multiplex PCR was carried out. TCRdb processed the multiplex PCR reads anew with MiXCR; each CDR3 protein has one entry. Of over 40,000 distinct CDR3 sequences listed, less than 65% are singletons. Clinicians made diagnoses from clinical symptoms, serum thyroxine, TRAb, thyroid ultrasound and orbital computed tomography. This clonotype was seen a few times. Germline V gene lookup returns CDR1 KGHDR and CDR2 SFDVKD. V lost 4 bases, J lost 5 bases, and 10 bases stayed unmatched. The CDR3 has 18 residues.

The chain couples TRBV24-1 to TRBJ2-3, with 14 nucleotides matching TRBD2. The TCR originated in an adult man with Graves' ophthalmopathy. Sequencing was carried out using peripheral blood. The CDR3, as DNA: TGTGCCACCAGTGACCCAGGACTAGCGGGAGGCTTTCAAGATACGCAGTATTTT. This gives the protein CATSDPGLAGGFQDTQYF.